The 10 T cell receptor beta chains below all came from one sample that was sequenced in a study of CD8+CD57+ T cells in acquired aplastic anemia. Profiles of TCR beta VDJ and CDR3 were generated from a genomic DNA template. TCRdb redid the calling of the reads with MiXCR, one entry per CDR3 protein. The sample carries 300,000 or so distinct CDR3 sequences, roughly 61% recorded once. Flow cytometry had shown expanded CD8+CD57+ cells in the patients chosen for sequencing. Sequencing was carried out using sorted CD4+, CD8+, or CD8+CD57+ T cells (not recorded which) from PBMCs. These receptors came from a human donor with aplastic anemia.

This clonotype was detected many times. The V and J genes are TRBV2 and TRBJ2-1, with 7 bases aligning to TRBD1. V shed 5 bases, J shed 0 bases, and the junction held 4 bases outside the gene matches. The CDR3 is 15 amino acids. Germline-derived CDR1 and CDR2 are SNHLY and FYNNEI. DNA of the CDR3: TGTGCCAGCAGTTGGGACAGAAACTCCTACAATGAGCAGTTCTTC. It specifies CASSWDRNSYNEQFF.

The CDR3 DNA reads as TGCGCCAGCAGCTTGGTGTACAGGGTTCCCACTGAAGCTTTCTTT. Its protein is CASSLVYRVPTEAFF. The genes are TRBV5-1 and TRBJ1-1; maybe TRBD1 (6 bases). This CDR3 comprises 15 residues. Trimming removed 0 bases from V and 4 bases from J, with 13 bases in between. From germline, CDR1 is SGHRS and CDR2 YFSETQ.

On this clonotype: Since the CDR3 does not end with the conserved phenylalanine or tryptophan, this likely comes from a read error. The chain has TRBV7-2 and TRBJ2-5, with D hard to call. The germline gives CDR1 SGHTA, CDR2 FQGNSA. The CDR3 loop spans 12 amino acids. The V end lost 8 bases, the J end lost 0 bases, and 7 bases lay between the germline ends. The CDR3 sequence: CASGSYQETQYS. In DNA, the CDR3 is TGTGCCAGCGGCAGCTACCAAGAGACCCAGTACTCC.

CDR3: CSASSRDSHSYEQYF. CDR3 DNA: TGCAGTGCTTCTAGCCGGGACAGCCACTCCTACGAGCAGTACTTC. The J gene is TRBJ2-7, the V gene TRBV20-1; 7 bases match TRBD1. This CDR3 spans 15 amino acids. The J segment lost 0 bases and the V segment lost 5 bases, leaving 10 bases of the junction unmatched. Germline CDR1 DFQATT, CDR2 SNEGSKA (reference sequence).

Comment on this clonotype: With a much larger clone just one base away, this may be a read error. The chain carries TRBV7-6 and TRBJ2-1; 8 bases are shared with TRBD1. This CDR3 is built from 15 residues. Germline values: CDR1 SGHVS, CDR2 FNYEAQ. Germline trimming cut 8 bases from V and 5 bases from J; bases unmatched to any gene: 11. The chain's CDR3 is CASSPRDRTNNEQFF. CDR3 in DNA: TGTGCCAGCTCACCCCGGGACAGGACTAACAATGAGCAGTTCTTC.

The chain joins TRBV9 to TRBJ1-1; 10 bases line up with TRBD1. Losses at the gene ends were 4 bases for V and 13 bases for J; bases not matched to a gene: 10. CDR1 is SGDLS and CDR2 is YYNGEE in the germline V gene. The CDR3 extends over 13 amino acids. The CDR3: CASSIQTGTGDFF. CDR3 coding DNA: TGTGCCAGCAGCATCCAGACCGGGACAGGGGATTTCTTT.

At least ten counts were recorded for this clonotype. V is TRBV5-8 and J is TRBJ1-2, with TRBD1 matching 8 bases. The V gene end was trimmed by 1 base and the J gene end by 7 bases; junction bases not matched to a gene: 3. The CDR3 loop spans 13 amino acids. Germline assignment: CDR1 SGHTS and CDR2 YDEGEE. The CDR3 DNA is TGTGCCAGCAGCTTGACAGGGGGGGGTGGCTACACCTTC. Translating gives CASSLTGGGGYTF.

This clonotype showed up many times. This sequence joins TRBV19 and TRBJ2-3; the D gene is possibly TRBD2 (6 bases). The CDR3 is made up of 16 amino acids. Germline CDR1 LNHDA, CDR2 SQIVND (reference sequence). V lost 4 bases, J lost 8 bases, and 22 bases lay in between. The CDR3 reads CASSTGGRSLMGTQYF. The CDR3 DNA reads TGTGCCAGTAGTACCGGAGGGAGGTCCCTCATGGGTACGCAGTATTTT.

This clonotype appeared many times. V usage is TRBV5-8 and J usage is TRBJ1-2; the match to TRBD1 covers 8 bases. CDR3 size: 14 residues. In germline, CDR1 is SGHTS, CDR2 YDEGEE. V lost 5 bases, J lost 6 bases, and 9 bases stayed unmatched. CDR3: CASSQTRGRNGYTF. CDR3 in DNA: TGTGCCAGCAGTCAAACCAGGGGGCGCAATGGCTACACCTTC. Filled out from reference TRBV5-8 and TRBJ1-2, the complete variable domain reads EAGVTQSPTHLIKTRGQQATLRCSPISGHTSVYWYQQALGLGLQFLLWYDEGEERNRGNFPPRFSGRQFPNYSSELNVNALELEDSALYLCASSQTRGRNGYTFGSGTRLTVV.

The genes are TRBV24-1 and TRBJ2-3; the D is unclear. This CDR3 spans 15 amino acids. CDR1 and CDR2 from the germline V gene are KGHDR and SFDVKD. Trimming took off 4 bases at V and 4 bases at J, with 14 bases between the two ends. The CDR3 nucleotides are TGTGCCACCAGTGAAGGACGGGCTAGTTCAGATACGCAGTATTTT. It codes for CATSEGRASSDTQYF.